This paragraph reports one TCR beta chain. This clonotype has just a few counts. No cognate antigen has been identified for it. Nothing much larger sits one base from this clone, and base qualities are not available. This sample is part of a study of response to subunit inactivated influenza vaccine listed by TCRdb under 2018. Broadly, across the study: The study used deep quantitative T cell receptor repertoire profiling to track responses to a trivalent subunit inactivated influenza vaccine.

Receptors were amplified or captured by RT-PCR. This sample was sequenced with an Illumina HiSeq 2500. Using fastp at Q25 and MiXCR, TCRdb reprocessed the public reads and kept productive beta chains. Identical CDR3 proteins give one entry, which carries the most common genes and DNA. Across this sample there are about 780,000 distinct CDR3 sequences, with 15% to 20% seen only once. Of the sample, 9.5% to 13% falls within the top ten clones. V and J are truncated by 0 bases and 3 bases respectively, leaving an intervening sequence of 12 bases. The CDR3 numbers 15 residues from cysteine through phenylalanine. CDR3 DNA only is kept here, 45 bases in frame from base 1. From the germline V gene (reference sequence), CDR1 is DFQATT and CDR2 is SNEGSKA. The paper's findings and limits, for the study overall: It was suggested by the authors that each seasonal influenza vaccination may recruit only a limited number of new T cells.

The sequencing used PBMCs from blood, collected roughly 5 days after vaccination. The sequence derives from a man aged 50-60 years who received an inactivated influenza vaccine. Donor details come from another sample of the same person, matched by shared clones. The sequence joins TRBV20-1 to TRBJ2-1; there is no confident call for the D gene. The nucleotide sequence is TGCAGTGCTAGAGAGGGTGTAGGGATCTACAATGAGCAGTTCTTC. It is translated as CSAREGVGIYNEQFF.